A single sample gave rise to the 20 T cell receptor beta chains below, sequenced in a study of blood T cell repertoires in COVID-19. The data were produced by immunoSEQ multiplex PCR, yet TCRdb's version contains in-frame clones alone and is incomplete. This table has almost 65,000 clones, roughly 85% appearing once. The sequenced sample was peripheral blood. The receptors were sampled from a woman between 55 and 75 years old with COVID-19, enrolled during active disease.

This chain uses TRBV11-3 with TRBJ2-1; 8 nucleotides line up with TRBD1. Germline V gene sequence: CDR1 SGHNT, CDR2 YENEEA. The V and J ends lost 4 bases and 12 bases, in that order; junction bases with no gene match: 11. This CDR3 has 14 residues. DNA of the CDR3: TGTGCCAGCAGCTCCGCTGGGACAGGCTTGGGGCAGTTCTTC. Translated: CASSSAGTGLGQFF.

The gene calls are TRBV5-7 and TRBJ1-1, with D possibly matching TRBD1 (5 bases). TRBV5-7 is placed among ORFs of uncertain function. V was cut by 6 bases and J by 11 bases, with 11 bases left in between. The CDR3 is 10 amino acids. In DNA form, the CDR3 reads TGTGCCAGCACGCAGGGTAACGCTTTCTTT. This codes for CASTQGNAFF.

This clone has just one count. The J gene is TRBJ2-7, the V gene TRBV5-4; the match to TRBD2 covers 8 bases. With 1 base clipped from V and 3 bases from J, the junction kept 9 bases outside the gene matches. The CDR3 spans 16 residues. CDR1 and CDR2 from the germline V gene are SGHNT and YYREEE (reference sequence). The CDR3 region has the DNA TGTGCCAGCAGCTTGCGGGGTAGCGGGGTATACTACGAGCAGTACTTC. As protein: CASSLRGSGVYYEQYF.

The CDR3 DNA follows: TGCGCCAGCAGATGGACAACAGATACGCAGTATTTT. Translated, it gives CASRWTTDTQYF. The chain employs TRBV5-1 and TRBJ2-3; D may be TRBD1 (5 bases). The CDR3 consists of 12 residues. Trimming took 5 bases from V and 3 from J, leaving 7 bases between them. Germline CDR1 reads SGHRS; CDR2 reads YFSETQ.

This chain joins TRBV6-5 and TRBJ2-7; 7 bases fit TRBD2. V lost 4 bases, J lost 6 bases, and 9 bases stayed unmatched. The CDR3 totals 14 residues. CDR1 is MNHEY and CDR2 is SVGAGI in the germline V gene. The CDR3 sequence is CASSSTPGGTEQYF. The DNA for the CDR3 is TGTGCCAGCAGTTCCACCCCCGGGGGGACCGAGCAGTACTTC.

This chain joins TRBV9 and TRBJ2-1; TRBD2 agrees at 11 bases. The CDR3 covers 15 residues. With V trimmed by 4 bases and J by 4 bases, 4 bases remained unmatched. Germline values: CDR1 SGDLS, CDR2 YYNGEE. CDR3 loop: CASSTGLAGYNEQFF. CDR3 coding DNA: TGTGCCAGCAGCACCGGACTAGCGGGTTACAATGAGCAGTTCTTC.

V usage is TRBV7-9 and J usage is TRBJ2-1, with D maybe TRBD1 (6 bases). Trimming stripped 6 bases from V and 7 bases from J, with 19 bases between. Germline lookup yields CDR1 SEHNR and CDR2 FQNEAQ (reference sequence). The CDR3 length is 15 residues. In DNA form, the CDR3 reads TGTGCCAGCAGGGGTGGTGGGGGCCGTTTAAATGAGCAGTTCTTC. As protein: CASRGGGGRLNEQFF.

The chain recombines TRBV5-8 with TRBJ2-7, with D perhaps matching TRBD1 (5 bases). The V end lost 1 base, the J end lost 3 bases, and 20 bases lay between the germline ends. This CDR3 contains 17 residues. CDR1 SGHTS and CDR2 YDEGEE come from the germline V gene. The CDR3 loop reads CASSLYQRIGADYEQYF. The CDR3 DNA follows: TGTGCCAGCAGCTTGTACCAGAGGATAGGGGCGGACTACGAGCAGTACTTC.

V and J are TRBV5-1 and TRBJ2-3; a possible D gene is TRBD1 (5 bases). Germline V gene lookup returns CDR1 SGHRS and CDR2 YFSETQ. The CDR3 totals 15 residues. Trimming took off 3 bases at V and 1 base at J, with 12 bases between the two ends. The CDR3 nucleotides read TGCGCCAGCAGCTCCGCTCCCAGGGGCACAGATACGCAGTATTTT. Translated: CASSSAPRGTDTQYF.

This sequence joins TRBV6-5 and TRBJ2-2; D possibly corresponds to TRBD2 (5 bases). V dropped 10 bases and J dropped 0 bases, with 12 bases sitting between them. Germline loops: CDR1 MNHEY, CDR2 SVGAGI. This CDR3 contains 14 residues. This CDR3 is CAIRPGTNTGELFF. As DNA, the CDR3 is TGTGCCATCCGGCCGGGAACGAACACCGGGGAGCTGTTTTTT.

The chain employs TRBV5-5 and TRBJ1-2, with a possible D match to TRBD1 (5 bases). Trimming removed 4 bases at V and 5 bases at J, with 15 bases between. The CDR3 sequence is 14 residues long. From germline, CDR1 is SGHKS and CDR2 YYEKEE (reference sequence). CDR3 nucleotides: TGTGCCAGCAGCCGGACGGAGGGGTGGTATGGCTACACCTTC. Its protein product is CASSRTEGWYGYTF.

The chain employs TRBV5-5 and TRBJ1-5, with TRBD1 as a possible D gene (5 bases). Germline V gives CDR1 SGHKS, CDR2 YYEKEE (reference sequence). Trimming removed 4 bases from V and 4 bases from J, with 15 bases in between. CDR3 length: 15 amino acids. CDR3 protein: CASSPGRGSNQPQHF. In nucleotides, the CDR3 is TGTGCCAGCAGCCCCGGTAGGGGAAGTAATCAGCCCCAGCATTTT.

This clone was counted only a few times. The chain has TRBV10-3 and TRBJ2-7, with a possible D match to TRBD2 (6 bases). This CDR3 region has 14 residues. Per the germline V gene, CDR1 is ENHRY and CDR2 is SYGVKD. V was cut by 2 bases and J by 6 bases, with 14 bases left in between. CDR3: CAISEPLTGVEQYF. DNA for the CDR3: TGTGCCATCAGTGAGCCCTTGACGGGGGTCGAGCAGTACTTC.

The chain has TRBV5-1 and TRBJ2-1, with 13 bases lining up with TRBD2. V trimming: 7 bases; J trimming: 6 bases; junction bases outside the gene matches: 13. Germline V gives CDR1 SGHRS, CDR2 YFSETQ. The CDR3 contains 17 residues. The CDR3 nucleotides read TGCGCCAGCGCCCCGACTAGCGGGAGGTCGTGGGGCAATGAGCAGTTCTTC. It yields the protein CASAPTSGRSWGNEQFF.

The chain employs TRBV2 and TRBJ2-6, with 8 nucleotides matching TRBD2. The germline V gene encodes CDR1 SNHLY and CDR2 FYNNEI. The CDR3 is 15 residues long. J was trimmed by 2 bases and V by 6 bases; bases with no gene match: 3. CDR3 sequence reads: CASSRRGAGANVLTF. Written as DNA, the CDR3 is TGTGCCAGCAGCCGGCGGGGGGCTGGGGCCAACGTCCTGACTTTC.

The chain is built from TRBV25-1 and TRBJ1-2; 10 nucleotides line up with TRBD1. CDR1 is MGHDK, CDR2 SYGVNS, per germline. Unmatched junction bases numbered 4, after V lost 0 bases and J lost 6 bases. The CDR3 runs 15 residues. CDR3 protein: CASSEYGQGVDGYTF. The CDR3 DNA reads TGTGCCAGCAGTGAATATGGACAGGGGGTAGATGGCTACACCTTC.

The chain joins TRBV7-9 to TRBJ2-7; D is uncertain. V lost 0 bases, J lost 4 bases, and 4 bases lay in between. Per the germline V gene, CDR1 is SEHNR and CDR2 is FQNEAQ (reference sequence). The CDR3 totals 12 residues. DNA for the CDR3: TGTGCCAGCAGCTTAGCTATGTACGAGCAGTACTTC. It specifies CASSLAMYEQYF.

J is TRBJ2-1 and V is TRBV19; perhaps TRBD1 as D (5 bases). Germline V gene sequence: CDR1 LNHDA, CDR2 SQIVND (reference sequence). This CDR3 has 14 amino acids. V was trimmed by 3 bases and J by 10 bases, leaving 16 bases between them. CDR3 residues: CASSMLVQAREQFF. CDR3 nucleotide sequence: TGTGCCAGTAGTATGTTAGTACAGGCTAGGGAGCAGTTCTTC.

The chain links TRBV18 to TRBJ2-1; no clear D gene. The germline V gene encodes CDR1 KGHSH and CDR2 LQKENI. The CDR3 contains 15 residues. The germline V and J ends were trimmed by 5 bases and 6 bases, with 17 bases remaining between them. The CDR3, as DNA: TGTGCCAGCTCAGGAGTCGATCGCCTTTCCAATGAGCAGTTCTTC. This translates into CASSGVDRLSNEQFF.

The CDR3 nucleotides read TGTGCCAGCAGTAAATTAGCGGGAGGCTCAGATACGCAGTATTTT. This sequence encodes CASSKLAGGSDTQYF. This chain joins TRBV6-5 and TRBJ2-3; 10 nucleotides agree with TRBD2. The CDR3 length is 15 residues. Germline V lookup: CDR1 MNHEY, CDR2 SVGAGI. V lost 5 bases, J lost 4 bases, and 6 bases stayed unmatched.